Each of the 9 T cell receptor beta chains below was sequenced from the same sample in a study of beta chain features in type 1 diabetes (dated by TCRdb to the late 2010s). Libraries came from the immunoSEQ multiplex PCR assay. All of the isolated RNA was reverse transcribed with the High Capacity cDNA Reverse Transcription Kit, so expressed TCRB transcripts were sequenced. TCRdb stores this immuneACCESS table with in-frame sequences only. Part of the clones is absent; in the studies checked, under half of the shortfall reflects unresolved V genes, and no reason is known for the rest. The sample table shows roughly 380,000 clones, and around 20% are seen once. Clones ranked in the top ten supply approximately 0.041% of the sample. Material for sequencing was naive CD4+ T cells from blood. The cell subset or site label of this sample denotes: true naive CD4+ T cells. Every receptor here comes from a woman under 30 in good health.

The V and J genes are TRBV30 and TRBJ2-7; TRBD1 agrees at 7 bases. The V gene's germline CDR1 is GTSNPN and CDR2 SVGIG (reference sequence). The length of the CDR3 is 12 residues. Trimming took 7 bases from V and 1 from J; bases not matched to a gene: 4. The CDR3: CASHRGSYEQYF. CDR3 in DNA: TGTGCCTCTCACAGGGGATCCTACGAGCAGTACTTC.

The J gene is TRBJ2-7, the V gene TRBV5-6; D might be TRBD1 (5 bases). Trimming took 0 bases from V and 7 from J, leaving 14 bases between them. CDR1 SGHDT and CDR2 YYEEEE come from the germline V gene. The CDR3 runs 14 residues. For the CDR3, the DNA is TGTGCCAGCAGCTTGGACAGGTCCCTCGGGGAGCAGTACTTC. This encodes CASSLDRSLGEQYF.

This clone turned up a few times. This chain joins TRBV20-1 and TRBJ2-3; D not resolved. Germline CDR1 is DFQATT and CDR2 is SNEGSKA (reference sequence). V shed 3 bases and J shed 6 bases, with 7 bases lying between them. This CDR3 region has 11 residues. In nucleotides, the CDR3 is TGCAGTGCTAGTGCGAGGGATACGCAGTATTTT. Its translation: CSASARDTQYF.

The rearrangement links TRBV19 to TRBJ1-5, with D unresolved. Trimming removed 0 bases from V and 6 bases from J, with 15 bases in between. Germline CDR1 is LNHDA and CDR2 is SQIVND (reference sequence). This CDR3 has 16 residues. Written as DNA, the CDR3 is TGTGCCAGTAGTATAGATCTCCGGGGATCGGGTCAGCCCCAGCATTTT. Translating it yields CASSIDLRGSGQPQHF.

The chain carries TRBV2 and TRBJ2-1, with TRBD2 identical over 9 bases. The V gene's germline CDR1 is SNHLY and CDR2 FYNNEI. The CDR3 consists of 15 residues. J lost 6 bases, V lost 6 bases, and 9 bases had no gene match. The CDR3 DNA follows: TGTGCCAGCAGCGCCGGGACTAGCTCTATCAATGAGCAGTTCTTC. This translates into CASSAGTSSINEQFF.

CDR3 bases: TGTGCCAGCACCGACCACAGGGCCGGCAGTCGGGAGACCCAGTACTTC. This encodes CASTDHRAGSRETQYF. V is TRBV6-6 and J is TRBJ2-5, with a possible D match to TRBD1 (6 bases). The CDR3 loop spans 16 amino acids. V was pared by 7 bases and J by 5 bases, with 23 bases between. Germline CDR1 is MNHNY and CDR2 is SVGAGI (reference sequence).

The chain recombines TRBV28 with TRBJ2-7; the match to TRBD2 covers 15 bases. Germline lookup yields CDR1 MDHEN and CDR2 SYDVKM. J gave up 6 bases and V 3 bases, and 3 bases lay outside the gene matches. The CDR3 has 15 residues. CDR3 region: CASSLGLAGGLEQYF. The CDR3 DNA sequence: TGTGCCAGCAGTTTGGGACTAGCGGGGGGCCTCGAGCAGTACTTC.

Only a few counts were recorded for this clone. This rearrangement joins TRBV18 to TRBJ2-3; possible D gene TRBD1, 5 bases. Trimming took off 3 bases at V and 5 bases at J, with 12 bases between the two ends. This CDR3 has 14 amino acids. Looked up from germline, CDR1 is KGHSH and CDR2 is LQKENI. CDR3 nucleotide sequence: TGTGCCAGCTCACCGGGCAGGGATTTAGATACGCAGTATTTT. Amino acids: CASSPGRDLDTQYF.

In nucleotides, the CDR3 is TGTGCCAGCAGCCCCCGAGCTAGCGGCCAAGAGACCCAGTACTTC. Residues: CASSPRASGQETQYF. The chain joins TRBV9 to TRBJ2-5; 7 positions match TRBD2. The length of the CDR3 is 15 residues. J gave up 1 base and V 4 bases, and 7 bases lay outside the gene matches. Germline CDR1 is SGDLS and CDR2 is YYNGEE.